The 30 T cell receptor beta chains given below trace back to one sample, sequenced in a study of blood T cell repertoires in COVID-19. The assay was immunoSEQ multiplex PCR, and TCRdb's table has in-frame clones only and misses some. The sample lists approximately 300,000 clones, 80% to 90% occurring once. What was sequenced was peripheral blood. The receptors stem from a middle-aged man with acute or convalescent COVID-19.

The chain's CDR3 is CASWALAGFHEQYF. CDR3 bases: TGTGCCAGTTGGGCCCTAGCGGGGTTCCACGAGCAGTACTTC. The chain recombines TRBV27 with TRBJ2-7; TRBD2 aligns across 9 bases. The length of the CDR3 is 14 residues. Germline loops: CDR1 MNHEY, CDR2 SMNVEV (reference sequence). Trimming removed 9 bases from V and 5 bases from J; junction bases left unmatched: 11.

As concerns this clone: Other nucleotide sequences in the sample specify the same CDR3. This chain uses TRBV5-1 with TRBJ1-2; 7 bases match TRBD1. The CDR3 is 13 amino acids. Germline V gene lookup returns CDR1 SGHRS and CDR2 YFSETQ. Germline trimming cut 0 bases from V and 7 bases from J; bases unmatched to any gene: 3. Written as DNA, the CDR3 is TGCGCCAGCAGCTTGGGACAGGGTGGTGGCTACACCTTC. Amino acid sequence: CASSLGQGGGYTF. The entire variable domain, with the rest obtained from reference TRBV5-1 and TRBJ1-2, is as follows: KAGVTQTPRYLIKTRGQQVTLSCSPISGHRSVSWYQQTPGQGLQFLFEYFSETQRNKGNFPGRFSGRQFSNSRSEMNVSTLELGDSALYLCASSLGQGGGYTFGSGTRLTVV.

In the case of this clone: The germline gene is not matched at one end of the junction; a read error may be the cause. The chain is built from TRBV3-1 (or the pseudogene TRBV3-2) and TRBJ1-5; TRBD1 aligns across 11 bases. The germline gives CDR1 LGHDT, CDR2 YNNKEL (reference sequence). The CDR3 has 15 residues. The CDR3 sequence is CASSLRTGGNQPQHF. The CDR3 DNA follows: TGTGCCAGCAGCTTACGGACAGGGGGCAACCAGCCCCAGCATTTT.

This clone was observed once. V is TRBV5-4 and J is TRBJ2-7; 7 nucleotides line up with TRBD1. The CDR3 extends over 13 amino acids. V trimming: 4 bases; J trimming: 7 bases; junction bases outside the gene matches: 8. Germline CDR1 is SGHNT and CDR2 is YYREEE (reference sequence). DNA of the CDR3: TGTGCCAGCAGCACAGGGGCCCCGGTTGAGCAGTACTTC. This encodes CASSTGAPVEQYF.

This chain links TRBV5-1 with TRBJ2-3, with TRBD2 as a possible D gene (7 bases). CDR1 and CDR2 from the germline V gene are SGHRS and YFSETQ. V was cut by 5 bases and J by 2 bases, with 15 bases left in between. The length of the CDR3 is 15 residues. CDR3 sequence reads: CASRGGGPNTDTQYF. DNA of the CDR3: TGCGCCAGCAGAGGCGGGGGCCCTAACACAGATACGCAGTATTTT.

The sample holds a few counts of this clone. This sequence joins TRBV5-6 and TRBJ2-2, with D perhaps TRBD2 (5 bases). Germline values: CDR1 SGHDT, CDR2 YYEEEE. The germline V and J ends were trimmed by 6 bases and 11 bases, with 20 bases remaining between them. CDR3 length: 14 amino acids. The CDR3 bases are TGTGCCAGCACCACGCTGGGGTTCCGGGAAGAGCTGTTTTTT. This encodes CASTTLGFREELFF.

The CDR3 loop is CASSESGSGRDEQFF. Here the CDR3 DNA reads TGTGCCAGCAGTGAATCCGGTAGCGGGAGAGATGAGCAGTTCTTC. V and J are TRBV25-1 and TRBJ2-1, with TRBD2 matching over 9 bases. Germline V CDR1 and CDR2: MGHDK, SYGVNS. After removal of 1 base from V and 8 bases from J, the junction contained 6 bases not matched to a gene. The CDR3 runs 15 residues.

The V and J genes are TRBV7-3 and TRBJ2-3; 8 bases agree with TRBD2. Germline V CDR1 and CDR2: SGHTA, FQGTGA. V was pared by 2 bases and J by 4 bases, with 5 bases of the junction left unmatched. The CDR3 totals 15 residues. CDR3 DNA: TGTGCCAGCAGCTTAGACAGCGGGGGCTCAGATACGCAGTATTTT. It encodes CASSLDSGGSDTQYF.

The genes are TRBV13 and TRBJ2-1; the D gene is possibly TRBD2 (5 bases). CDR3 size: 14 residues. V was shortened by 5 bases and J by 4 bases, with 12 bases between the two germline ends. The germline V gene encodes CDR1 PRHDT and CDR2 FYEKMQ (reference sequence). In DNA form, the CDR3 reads TGTGCCAGCAGCCCCCGGACTTCATACAATGAGCAGTTCTTC. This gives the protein CASSPRTSYNEQFF.

The DNA for the CDR3 is TGTGCCAGCAGCTACAGGGTAGCGACTGAAGCTTTCTTT. Translated: CASSYRVATEAFF. This chain joins TRBV7-2 and TRBJ1-1; maybe TRBD1 (6 bases). The V gene lost 4 bases and the J gene lost 5 bases, with 11 bases spanning the gap. This CDR3 is built from 13 residues. Per the germline V gene, CDR1 is SGHTA and CDR2 is FQGNSA.

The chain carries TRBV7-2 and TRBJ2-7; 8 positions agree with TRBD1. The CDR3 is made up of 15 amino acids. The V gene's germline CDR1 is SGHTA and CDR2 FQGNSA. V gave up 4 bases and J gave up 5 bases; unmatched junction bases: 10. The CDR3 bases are TGTGCCAGCAGCTCAATACCCGGACAGGGTCACGAGCAGTACTTC. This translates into CASSSIPGQGHEQYF.

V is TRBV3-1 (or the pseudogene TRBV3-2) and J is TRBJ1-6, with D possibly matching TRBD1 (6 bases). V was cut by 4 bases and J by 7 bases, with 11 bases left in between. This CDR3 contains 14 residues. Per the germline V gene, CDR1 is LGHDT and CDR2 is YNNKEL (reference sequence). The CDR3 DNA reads TGTGCCAGCAGCCTCCGGGACACCAATTCACCCCTCCACTTT. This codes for CASSLRDTNSPLHF.

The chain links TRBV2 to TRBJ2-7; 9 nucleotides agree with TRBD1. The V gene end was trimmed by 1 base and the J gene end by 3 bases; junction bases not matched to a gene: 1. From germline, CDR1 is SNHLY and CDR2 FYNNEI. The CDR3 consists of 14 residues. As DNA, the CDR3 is TGTGCCAGCAGTGAAGGACAGGGGGTCTACGAGCAGTACTTC. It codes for CASSEGQGVYEQYF. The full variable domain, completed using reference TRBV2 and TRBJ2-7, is EPEVTQTPSHQVTQMGQEVILRCVPISNHLYFYWYRQILGQKVEFLVSFYNNEISEKSEIFDDQFSVERPDGSNFTLKIRSTKLEDSAMYFCASSEGQGVYEQYFGPGTRLTVT.

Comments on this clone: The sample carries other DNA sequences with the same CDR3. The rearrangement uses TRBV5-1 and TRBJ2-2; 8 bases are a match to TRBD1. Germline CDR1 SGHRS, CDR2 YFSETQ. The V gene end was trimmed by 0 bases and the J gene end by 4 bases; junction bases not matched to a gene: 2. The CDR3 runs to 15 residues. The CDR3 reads CASSLGDRGTGELFF. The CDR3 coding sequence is TGCGCCAGCAGCTTGGGTGACAGGGGCACCGGGGAGCTGTTTTTT.

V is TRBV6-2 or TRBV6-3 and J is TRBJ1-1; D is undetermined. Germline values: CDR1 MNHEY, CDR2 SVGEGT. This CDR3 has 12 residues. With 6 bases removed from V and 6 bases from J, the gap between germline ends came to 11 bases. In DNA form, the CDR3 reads TGTGCCAGCAGCCGGCCGGGGTCTGAAGCTTTCTTT. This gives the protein CASSRPGSEAFF.

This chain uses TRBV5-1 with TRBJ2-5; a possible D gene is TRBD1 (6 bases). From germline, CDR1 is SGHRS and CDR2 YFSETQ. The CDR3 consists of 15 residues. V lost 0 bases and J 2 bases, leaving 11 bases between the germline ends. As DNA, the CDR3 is TGCGCCAGCAGCTTGGGGAGACAGGTTCAAGAGACCCAGTACTTC. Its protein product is CASSLGRQVQETQYF.

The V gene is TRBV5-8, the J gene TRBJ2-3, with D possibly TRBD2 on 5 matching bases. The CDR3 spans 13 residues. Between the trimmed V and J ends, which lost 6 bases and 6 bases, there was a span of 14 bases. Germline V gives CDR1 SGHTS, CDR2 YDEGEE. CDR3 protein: CASIISRGDTQYF. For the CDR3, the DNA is TGTGCCAGCATCATTTCGAGAGGGGATACGCAGTATTTT.

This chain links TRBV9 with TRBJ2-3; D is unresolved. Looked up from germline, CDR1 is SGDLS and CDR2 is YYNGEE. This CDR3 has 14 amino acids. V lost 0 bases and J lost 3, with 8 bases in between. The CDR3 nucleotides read TGTGCCAGCAGCGTAGGTACGAGGACAGATACGCAGTATTTT. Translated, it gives CASSVGTRTDTQYF.

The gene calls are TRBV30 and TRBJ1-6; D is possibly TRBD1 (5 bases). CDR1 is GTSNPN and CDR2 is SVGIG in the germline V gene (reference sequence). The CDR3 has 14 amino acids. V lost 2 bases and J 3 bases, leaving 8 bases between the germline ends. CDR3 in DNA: TGTGCCTGGAGTACCGGGGGCTATAATTCACCCCTCCACTTT. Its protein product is CAWSTGGYNSPLHF.

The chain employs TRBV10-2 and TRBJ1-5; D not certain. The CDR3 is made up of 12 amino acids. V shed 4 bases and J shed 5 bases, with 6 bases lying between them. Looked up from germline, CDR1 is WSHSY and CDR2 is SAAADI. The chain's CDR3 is CASSGDDQPQHF. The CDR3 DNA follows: TGCGCCAGCAGTGGAGATGATCAGCCCCAGCATTTT.

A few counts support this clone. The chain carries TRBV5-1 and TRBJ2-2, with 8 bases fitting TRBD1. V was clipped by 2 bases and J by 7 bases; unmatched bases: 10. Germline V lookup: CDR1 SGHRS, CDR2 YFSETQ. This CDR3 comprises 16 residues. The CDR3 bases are TGCGCCAGCAGCTTTCGGGCGCAGGGGGCTAGCGGGGAGCTGTTTTTT. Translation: CASSFRAQGASGELFF.

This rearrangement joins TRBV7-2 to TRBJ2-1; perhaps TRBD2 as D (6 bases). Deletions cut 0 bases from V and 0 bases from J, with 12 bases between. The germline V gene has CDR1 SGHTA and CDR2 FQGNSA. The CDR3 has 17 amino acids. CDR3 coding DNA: TGTGCCAGCAGCTTAGCGACTAGTGGGGGCTCCTACAATGAGCAGTTCTTC. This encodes CASSLATSGGSYNEQFF. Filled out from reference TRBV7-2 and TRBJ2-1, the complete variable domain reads GAGVSQSPSNKVTEKGKDVELRCDPISGHTALYWYRQSLGQGLEFLIYFQGNSAPDKSGLPSDRFSAERTGGSVSTLTIQRTQQEDSAVYLCASSLATSGGSYNEQFFGPGTRLTVL.

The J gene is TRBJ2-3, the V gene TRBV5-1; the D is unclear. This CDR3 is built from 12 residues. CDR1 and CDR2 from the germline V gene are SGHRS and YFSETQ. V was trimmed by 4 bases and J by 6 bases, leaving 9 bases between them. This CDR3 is CASSHPQDTQYF. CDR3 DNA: TGCGCCAGCAGCCACCCACAGGATACGCAGTATTTT. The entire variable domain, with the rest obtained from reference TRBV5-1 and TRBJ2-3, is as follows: KAGVTQTPRYLIKTRGQQVTLSCSPISGHRSVSWYQQTPGQGLQFLFEYFSETQRNKGNFPGRFSGRQFSNSRSEMNVSTLELGDSALYLCASSHPQDTQYFGPGTRLTVL.

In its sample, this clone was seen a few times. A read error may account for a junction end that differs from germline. Here the CDR3 reads CASSQEGDRDFTF. The CDR3 coding sequence is TGTGCCAGCAGCCAAGAGGGCGACAGGGATTTCACCTTT. This rearrangement joins TRBV3-1 (or the pseudogene TRBV3-2) to TRBJ1-1; TRBD1 agrees at 7 bases. Germline lookup yields CDR1 LGHDT and CDR2 YNNKEL (reference sequence). The CDR3 is 13 amino acids.

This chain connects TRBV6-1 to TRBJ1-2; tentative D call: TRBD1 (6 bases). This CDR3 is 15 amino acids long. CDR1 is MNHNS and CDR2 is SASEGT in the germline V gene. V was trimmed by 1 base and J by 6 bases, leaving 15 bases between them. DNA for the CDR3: TGTGCCAGCAGTGAAGGTTTAGGCAGGGGCGATGGCTACACCTTC. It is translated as CASSEGLGRGDGYTF.

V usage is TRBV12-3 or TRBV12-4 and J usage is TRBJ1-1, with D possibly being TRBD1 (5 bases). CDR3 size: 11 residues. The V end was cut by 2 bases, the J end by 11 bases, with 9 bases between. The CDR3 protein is CASSLRGFAFF. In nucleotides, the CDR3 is TGTGCCAGCAGTTTACGGGGGTTTGCTTTCTTT.

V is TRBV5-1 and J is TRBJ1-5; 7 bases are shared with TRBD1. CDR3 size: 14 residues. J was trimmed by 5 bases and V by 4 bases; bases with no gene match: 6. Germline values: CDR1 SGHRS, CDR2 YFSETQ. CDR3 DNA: TGCGCCAGCAGCCCACTAGGGGGCGATCAGCCCCAGCATTTT. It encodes CASSPLGGDQPQHF.

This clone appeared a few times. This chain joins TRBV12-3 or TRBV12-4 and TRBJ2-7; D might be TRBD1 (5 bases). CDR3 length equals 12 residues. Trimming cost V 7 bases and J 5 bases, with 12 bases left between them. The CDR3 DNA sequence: TGTGCCAGCAACTCAGGGTTCGACGAGCAGTACTTC. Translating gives CASNSGFDEQYF.

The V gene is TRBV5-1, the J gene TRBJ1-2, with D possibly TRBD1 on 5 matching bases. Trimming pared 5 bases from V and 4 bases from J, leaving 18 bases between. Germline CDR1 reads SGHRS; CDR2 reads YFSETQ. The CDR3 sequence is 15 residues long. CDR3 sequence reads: CASREQVLEFYGYTF. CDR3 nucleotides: TGCGCCAGCAGAGAACAGGTCCTTGAATTCTATGGCTACACCTTC. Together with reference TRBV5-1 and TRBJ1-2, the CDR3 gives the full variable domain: KAGVTQTPRYLIKTRGQQVTLSCSPISGHRSVSWYQQTPGQGLQFLFEYFSETQRNKGNFPGRFSGRQFSNSRSEMNVSTLELGDSALYLCASREQVLEFYGYTFGSGTRLTVV.

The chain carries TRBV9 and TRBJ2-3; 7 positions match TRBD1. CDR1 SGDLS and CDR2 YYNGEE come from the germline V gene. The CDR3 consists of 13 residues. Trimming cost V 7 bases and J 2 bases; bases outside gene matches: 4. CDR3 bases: TGTGCCAGCGATACAGGGGACACAGATACGCAGTATTTT. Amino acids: CASDTGDTDTQYF.